This TCR beta chain was documented in a study of early T cells in non-severe SARS-CoV-2 infection. Background on the study: Sequencing of unsorted whole blood was done on bulk RNA, leaving chains unpaired.

Each single cDNA molecule received a unique molecular identifier. TCRdb analysed the 5' RACE reads with MiXCR anew, one entry per CDR3 protein. This repertoire shows 40,000 to 50,000 distinct CDR3 sequences, roughly 5.4% found once; its top ten account for 5% to 5.5%. General study results and limits: The study's VDJdb matching favored anti-spike CD8 responses and missed private and CD4 specificities.

The CDR3 consists of 13 residues. CDR1 and CDR2 from the germline V gene are SGHTA and FQGTGA. Trimming removed 5 bases at V and 1 base at J, with 7 bases between. Many counts were recorded for this clonotype. The antigen is unknown. The sequenced sample was whole blood, obtained at baseline. The source of this sequence is an adult who was a healthcare worker with PCR-confirmed SARS-CoV-2 infection or an uninfected control (not recorded which). The chain carries TRBV7-3 and TRBJ2-3; D unresolved. The CDR3 loop is CASSPRGTDTQYF. CDR3 nucleotide sequence: TGTGCCAGCAGCCCCCGGGGCACAGATACGCAGTATTTT. Together with reference TRBV7-3 and TRBJ2-3, the CDR3 gives the full variable domain: GAGVSQTPSNKVTEKGKYVELRCDPISGHTALYWYRQSLGQGPEFLIYFQGTGAADDSGLPNDRFFAVRPEGSVSTLKIQRTERGDSAVYLCASSPRGTDTQYFGPGTRLTVL.